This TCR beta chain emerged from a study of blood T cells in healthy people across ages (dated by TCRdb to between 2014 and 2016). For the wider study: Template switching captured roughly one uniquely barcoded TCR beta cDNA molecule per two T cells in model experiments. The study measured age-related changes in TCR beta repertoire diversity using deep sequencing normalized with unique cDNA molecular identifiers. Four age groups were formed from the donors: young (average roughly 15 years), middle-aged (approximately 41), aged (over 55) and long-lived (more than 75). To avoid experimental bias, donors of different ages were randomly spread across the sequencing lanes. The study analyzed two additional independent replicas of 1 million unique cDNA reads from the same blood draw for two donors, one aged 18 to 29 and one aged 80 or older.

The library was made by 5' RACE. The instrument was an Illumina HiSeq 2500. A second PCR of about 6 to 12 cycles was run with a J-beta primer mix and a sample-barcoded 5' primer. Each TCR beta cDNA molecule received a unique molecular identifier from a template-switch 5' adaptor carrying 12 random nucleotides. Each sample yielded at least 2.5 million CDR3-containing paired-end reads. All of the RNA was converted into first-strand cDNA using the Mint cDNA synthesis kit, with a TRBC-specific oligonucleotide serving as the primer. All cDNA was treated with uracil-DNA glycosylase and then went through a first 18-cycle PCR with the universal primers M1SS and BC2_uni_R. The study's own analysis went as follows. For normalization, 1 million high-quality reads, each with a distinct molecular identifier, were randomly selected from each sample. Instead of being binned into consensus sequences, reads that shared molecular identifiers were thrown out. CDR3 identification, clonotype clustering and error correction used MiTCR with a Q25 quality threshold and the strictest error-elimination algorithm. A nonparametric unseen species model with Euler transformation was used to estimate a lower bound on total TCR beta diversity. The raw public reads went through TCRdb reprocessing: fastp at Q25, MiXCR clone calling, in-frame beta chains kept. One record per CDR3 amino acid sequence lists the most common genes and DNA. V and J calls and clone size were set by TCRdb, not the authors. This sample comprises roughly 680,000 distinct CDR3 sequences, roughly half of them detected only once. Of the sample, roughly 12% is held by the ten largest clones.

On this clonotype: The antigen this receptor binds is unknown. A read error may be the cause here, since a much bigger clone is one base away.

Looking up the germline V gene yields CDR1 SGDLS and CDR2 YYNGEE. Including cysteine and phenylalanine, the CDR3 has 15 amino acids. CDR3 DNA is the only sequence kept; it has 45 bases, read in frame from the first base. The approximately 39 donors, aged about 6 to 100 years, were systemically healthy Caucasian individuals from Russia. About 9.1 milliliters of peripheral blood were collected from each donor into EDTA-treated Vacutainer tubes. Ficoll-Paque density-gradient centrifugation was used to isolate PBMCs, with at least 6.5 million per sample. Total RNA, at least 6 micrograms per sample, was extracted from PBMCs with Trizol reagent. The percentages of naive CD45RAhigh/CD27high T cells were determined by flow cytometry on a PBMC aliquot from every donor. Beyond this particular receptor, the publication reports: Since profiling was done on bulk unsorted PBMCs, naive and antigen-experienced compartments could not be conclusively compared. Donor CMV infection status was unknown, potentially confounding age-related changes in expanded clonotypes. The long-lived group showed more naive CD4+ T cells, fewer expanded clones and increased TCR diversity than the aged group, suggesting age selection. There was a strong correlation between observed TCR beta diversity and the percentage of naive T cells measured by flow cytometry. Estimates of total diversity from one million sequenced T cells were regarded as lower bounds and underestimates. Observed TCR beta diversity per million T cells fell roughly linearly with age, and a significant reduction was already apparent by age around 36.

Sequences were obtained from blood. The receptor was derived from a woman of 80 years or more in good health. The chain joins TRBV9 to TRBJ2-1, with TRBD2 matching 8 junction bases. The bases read TGTGTCAGCAGCGTACAAAGCGGGAGTTGGCATGAGCAGTTCTTC. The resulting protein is CVSSVQSGSWHEQFF.